The 21 T cell receptor beta chains in this list originate from one sample, sequenced in a study of Graves' ophthalmopathy and Graves' hyperthyroidism. Transcripts of RNA were the source for amplifying TCR beta CDR3 regions. Second-round multiplex PCR followed a first-round RT-PCR using HTBI primers. One entry per CDR3 protein, called by TCRdb with MiXCR from the multiplex PCR reads. Here the sample spans approximately 700,000 distinct CDR3 sequences, 40% being singletons. The sample consisted of peripheral blood. Receptors were obtained from an adult man with Graves' ophthalmopathy.

The chain recombines TRBV29-1 with TRBJ1-5; 7 bases map to TRBD1. J was trimmed by 11 bases and V by 4 bases; bases with no gene match: 8. This CDR3 is built from 12 residues. Germline lookup yields CDR1 SQVTM and CDR2 ANQGSEA. CDR3 amino acids: CSVVDPQGTQHF. The CDR3, as DNA: TGCAGCGTTGTGGACCCACAGGGGACCCAGCATTTT.

This clonotype was counted between two and nine times. The junction differs from germline at one of its ends, possibly a read error. V gene TRBV11-2 combines with J gene TRBJ2-7; 8 bases map to TRBD1. Germline V CDR1 and CDR2: SGHAT, FQNNGV. The CDR3 has 14 residues. CDR3 residues: CASSPGTGLGEQYF. The CDR3 nucleotides are TGCGCCAGCAGCCCCGGGACAGGATTGGGCGAGCAGTACTTC.

Here the CDR3 DNA reads TGTGCCAGCAGCACCCCACAGGGCGGCATTCAGTACTTC. Translating it yields CASSTPQGGIQYF. The V gene is TRBV7-9, the J gene TRBJ2-5; the D gene is possibly TRBD1 (6 bases). The end of the DNA aligns better with TRBJ2-4, so the J call may be wrong. This CDR3 has 13 amino acids. The germline gives CDR1 SEHNR, CDR2 FQNEAQ (reference sequence).

This rearrangement joins TRBV10-3 to TRBJ1-1; tentatively, D is TRBD1 (6 bases). The CDR3 covers 19 residues. In germline, CDR1 is ENHRY, CDR2 SYGVKD. Trimming took 0 bases from V and 3 from J, leaving 23 bases between them. The CDR3 DNA is TGTGCCATCAGTGAGTCTGCCGGGGCTAGCGGGGGCACGGACACTGAAGCTTTCTTT. Translation: CAISESAGASGGTDTEAFF.

The rearrangement links TRBV2 to TRBJ1-4; maybe TRBD1 (5 bases). CDR1 and CDR2 (germline): SNHLY, FYNNEI. V was shortened by 6 bases and J by 3 bases, with 17 bases between the two germline ends. This CDR3 has 16 residues. DNA of the CDR3: TGTGCCAGCAGCACCACACAGGTTTCCCCTAATGAAAAACTGTTTTTT. This encodes CASSTTQVSPNEKLFF.

This clonotype was seen many times. V and J are TRBV7-8 and TRBJ2-5; either TRBD1 or TRBD2 may fit D (6 bases each). The CDR3 sequence is 14 residues long. Between the trimmed V and J ends, which lost 2 bases and 5 bases, there was a span of 12 bases. Germline CDR1 reads SGHVS; CDR2 reads FQNEAQ. This chain's CDR3 is CASSLMGGRETQYF. The CDR3 region has the DNA TGTGCCAGCAGCTTAATGGGGGGCAGGGAGACCCAGTACTTC.

The chain joins TRBV20-1 to TRBJ1-1; D gene uncertain. CDR1 is DFQATT and CDR2 is SNEGSKA in the germline V gene (reference sequence). V lost 5 bases and J lost 3, with 13 bases in between. The CDR3 extends over 13 amino acids. CDR3 in DNA: TGCAGTGCTCCCCCTGAGGCGGACACTGAAGCTTTCTTT. It is translated as CSAPPEADTEAFF.

This clonotype was observed a few times. The gene calls are TRBV7-9 and TRBJ2-2; the D is unclear. The CDR3 contains 17 residues. From germline, CDR1 is SEHNR and CDR2 FQNEAQ (reference sequence). Trimming stripped 2 bases from V and 2 bases from J, with 15 bases between. The CDR3 bases are TGTGCCAGCAGCTTAACGCCGGCGCAGGTCAACACCGGGGAGCTGTTTTTT. Protein product: CASSLTPAQVNTGELFF.

V and J are TRBV13 and TRBJ2-7; 8 nucleotides agree with TRBD2. The CDR3 is 14 residues long. Germline V gene sequence: CDR1 PRHDT, CDR2 FYEKMQ (reference sequence). After removal of 6 bases from V and 0 bases from J, the junction contained 4 bases not matched to a gene. The CDR3: CASRRAGGSYEQYF. The CDR3 DNA sequence: TGTGCCAGCAGGCGGGCGGGGGGCTCCTACGAGCAGTACTTC.

The chain carries TRBV7-9 and TRBJ1-4, with a tentative D call TRBD1 (5 bases). Germline CDR1 reads SEHNR; CDR2 reads FQNEAQ (reference sequence). CDR3 length: 15 residues. Trimming took off 3 bases at V and 7 bases at J, with 15 bases between the two ends. CDR3 sequence reads: CASSFITRGSEKLFF. In nucleotides, the CDR3 is TGTGCCAGCAGCTTTATTACGAGGGGTAGTGAAAAACTGTTTTTT.

The rearrangement uses TRBV15 and TRBJ2-7; 10 positions match TRBD1. In germline, CDR1 is LNHNV, CDR2 YYDKDF (reference sequence). The CDR3 contains 12 residues. V gave up 10 bases and J gave up 4 bases; unmatched junction bases: 4. CDR3 sequence (DNA): TGTGCCATAAGACAGGGGGCTTACGAGCAGTACTTC. Its protein product is CAIRQGAYEQYF.

The gene calls are TRBV25-1 and TRBJ2-2; the match to TRBD2 covers 9 bases. CDR1 MGHDK and CDR2 SYGVNS come from the germline V gene. CDR3 size: 15 residues. The ends lost 5 bases at V and 4 bases at J; junction bases unmatched: 5. The CDR3 spells CASSPTSGPTGELFF. In DNA, the CDR3 is TGTGCCAGCAGTCCGACTAGCGGACCCACCGGGGAGCTGTTTTTT.

A few counts support this clonotype. This chain uses TRBV19 with TRBJ1-2; the match to TRBD1 covers 8 bases. Germline V gives CDR1 LNHDA, CDR2 SQIVND (reference sequence). V was clipped by 4 bases and J by 8 bases; unmatched bases: 9. CDR3 length: 14 amino acids. The CDR3 DNA reads TGTGCCAGTAGTACCCAGGACAGGGTGCGAGGCTACACCTTC. Its translation: CASSTQDRVRGYTF.

This clonotype appeared many times. An end of the junction differs from the germline gene, which may be a read error. The chain recombines TRBV7-8 with TRBJ2-7; tentative D call: TRBD1 (5 bases). Germline values: CDR1 SGHVS, CDR2 FQNEAQ. The CDR3 has 11 residues. CDR3 nucleotide sequence: TGTGCCCCAGCTAGGGGTCAGGGAACCTTCTTC. Encoded protein: CAPARGQGTFF.

V gene TRBV10-3 combines with J gene TRBJ1-4, with D tentatively TRBD1 (6 bases). Germline CDR1 is ENHRY and CDR2 is SYGVKD. V lost 10 bases and J lost 11, with 17 bases in between. The CDR3 spans 12 residues. The CDR3 is CATHREGGKLFF. CDR3 nucleotides: TGTGCCACCCACCGGGAGGGGGGGAAACTGTTTTTT.

This rearrangement joins TRBV25-1 to TRBJ1-2; D is unclear. In germline, CDR1 is MGHDK, CDR2 SYGVNS. Trimming pared 1 base from V and 1 base from J, leaving 13 bases between. The CDR3 has 16 residues. CDR3 bases: TGTGCCAGCAGTGAATCGGGGAGCCAATTTAACTATGGCTACACCTTC. Its translation: CASSESGSQFNYGYTF.

This clonotype showed up many times. One junction end disagrees with the germline gene, perhaps due to a read error. V usage is TRBV7-7 and J usage is TRBJ2-5; D is ambiguous. This CDR3 has 13 amino acids. CDR1 and CDR2 (germline): SSHAT, FNYEAQ (reference sequence). For the CDR3, the DNA is TGTGCTAGCAGCTCCCTGGGCCGGGAGACCCAGTACTTC. It codes for CASSSLGRETQYF.

The chain carries TRBV20-1 and TRBJ2-7; D gene uncertain. Trimming pared 1 base from V and 5 bases from J, leaving 15 bases between. CDR1 is DFQATT, CDR2 SNEGSKA, per germline (reference sequence). This CDR3 spans 14 amino acids. The CDR3, as DNA: TGCAGTGCTAGAGTGGCTAGAAGAGCTAACGAGCAGTACTTC. Translation: CSARVARRANEQYF.

This clonotype was seen a handful of times. This chain joins TRBV5-6 and TRBJ1-4, with D uncertain. The V end lost 5 bases, the J end lost 0 bases, and 8 bases lay between the germline ends. CDR3 size: 14 residues. CDR1 is SGHDT and CDR2 is YYEEEE in the germline V gene. The CDR3 is CASRSSATNEKLFF. For the CDR3, the DNA is TGTGCCAGCAGGTCAAGTGCAACTAATGAAAAACTGTTTTTT.

V gene TRBV24-1 combines with J gene TRBJ1-5; no clear D gene. Germline loops: CDR1 KGHDR, CDR2 SFDVKD. Trimming removed 6 bases at V and 5 bases at J, with 10 bases between. There are 13 residues in the CDR3. Written as DNA, the CDR3 is TGTGCCACCAGTCCTACCGGGGATCAGCCCCAGCATTTT. The encoded protein is CATSPTGDQPQHF.

This clonotype was recorded at least ten times. V gene TRBV29-1 combines with J gene TRBJ2-5; no clear D gene. V was pared by 4 bases and J by 4 bases, with 13 bases between. CDR1 is SQVTM, CDR2 ANQGSEA, per germline. This CDR3 region has 13 residues. DNA for the CDR3: TGCAGCGTTGGGGCAAGTCAATTAGAGACCCAGTACTTC. This sequence encodes CSVGASQLETQYF. Using reference TRBV29-1 and TRBJ2-5 for the parts outside the CDR3, the full variable domain is SAVISQKPSRDICQRGTSLTIQCQVDSQVTMMFWYRQQPGQSLTLIATANQGSEATYESGFVIDKFPISRPNLTFSTLTVSNMSPEDSSIYLCSVGASQLETQYFGPGTRLLVL.